This T cell receptor beta chain was identified during a study of blood T cell repertoires in COVID-19. Across the whole study: COVID-19 samples from acute and convalescent phases originated in the United States, Italy and Spain. Sources were T cells, B-cell-depleted T cells, or PBMCs; the material itself was cDNA or gDNA.

As originally analysed: Using reference gene primer amplification, nucleated cell counts were estimated. Data came from immunoSEQ multiplex PCR; TCRdb stores just in-frame clones and leaves some out. V and J calls and clone size are copied from that table; D and trimming were computed from the DNA. The sample lists 60,000 or so clones; around 84% were seen once. Trimming removed 5 bases from V and 2 bases from J; junction bases left unmatched: 7. Germline-derived CDR1 and CDR2 are SGHVS and FNYEAQ. This CDR3 has 15 amino acids. The origin of this receptor is a woman over 75 with acute or convalescent COVID-19. Specimen: peripheral blood. The V gene is TRBV7-6, the J gene TRBJ2-3; 7 nucleotides line up with TRBD1. The CDR3 nucleotides are TGTGCCAGCAGCGCACTGACAGGGAACACAGATACGCAGTATTTT. It translates to CASSALTGNTDTQYF.